This T cell receptor (beta chain) was sequenced in a study of T cell changes during pregnancy in multiple sclerosis. TCRdb's copy holds only in-frame clones and misses some; the assay was immunoSEQ multiplex PCR. The sample carries roughly 53,000 clones, 85% to 95% recorded once. The sample here was CD4+ T cells from peripheral blood mononuclear cells, taken in the third trimester of pregnancy. This TCR came from a female donor with multiple sclerosis, enrolled in a pregnancy study.

CDR3 nucleotides: TGCGCCAGCAGCTTGGGAAAGGGGCCGGGCACAGATACGCAGTATTTT. This translates into CASSLGKGPGTDTQYF. The gene calls are TRBV5-1 and TRBJ2-3; tentatively, D is TRBD1 (5 bases). Germline-derived CDR1 and CDR2 are SGHRS and YFSETQ. Between the trimmed V and J ends, which lost 0 bases and 1 base, there was a span of 12 bases. CDR3 size: 16 residues.